This T cell receptor beta chain was found in a study of shared clonotypes between healthy human individuals. Overall study context: The donor group consisted of two women and a few men, aged 18 to 49. Each donor contributed plates that comprised three CD4 naive, three CD4 memory, two CD8 naive and one CD8 memory.

The germline CDR1 and CDR2 sequences are SGHVS and FQNEAQ. The V gene end was trimmed by 5 bases and the J gene end by 4 bases; junction bases not matched to a gene: 10. The CDR3 length is 17 residues. Donors were healthy HIV-negative adults without recently reported acute infections or vaccinations. Several immunoSEQ plates received, in even portions, the genomic DNA of each subset. Generated by immunoSEQ multiplex PCR, the TCRdb table keeps only in-frame clones and is missing some. The repertoire holds hundreds of thousands of clones, with around 73% as singletons. The material sequenced was memory CD4+ T cells sorted from blood. The subset here: CD45RA-negative fraction. The TCR comes from a woman aged 30 to 39 in good health. The rearrangement links TRBV7-8 to TRBJ2-7; 14 bases align to TRBD2. The CDR3 loop is CASSTRRTSGRIYEQYF. The CDR3 DNA reads as TGTGCCAGCAGCACCCGCAGGACTAGCGGGAGGATTTACGAGCAGTACTTC.